This T cell receptor beta chain was identified during a study of blood T cell repertoires in COVID-19. Profiled with immunoSEQ multiplex PCR; TCRdb holds only in-frame clones, not every one. The sample has 300,000 or so clones, 80% to 95% seen once. The CDR3 has 16 amino acids. Germline V CDR1 and CDR2: SGDLS, YYNGEE. Unmatched junction bases numbered 6, after V lost 4 bases and J lost 3 bases. Recovered status in Cohort 3 required two negative PCRs, clearance, or symptom resolution. This chain joins TRBV9 and TRBJ2-4; TRBD1 matches at 11 bases. The sequenced sample consisted of PBMCs or T cells enriched from blood (not recorded which). The sequence derives from a woman aged 30 to 39 who had recovered from COVID-19. Here the CDR3 DNA reads TGTGCCAGCAGCACCGGGACAGGGGGTCTCAAAAACATTCAGTACTTC. Its protein product is CASSTGTGGLKNIQYF.